The 24 T cell receptor beta chains reported below all come from one sample, sequenced in a study of radiation and T cells in renal cell carcinoma. This sample's time point: blood 4 weeks post-SBRT, at nephrectomy. Treatment meaning: 15 Gy SBRT to primary tumor, nephrectomy 4 weeks later. TCRdb keeps only in-frame clones here, not all; method: immunoSEQ multiplex PCR. The data contain about 83,000 clones, less than 90% of them singletons. This sample comprised blood, obtained from a patient whose treatment included radiotherapy and nephrectomy. These receptors originate from an older woman with renal cell carcinoma.

The V and J genes are TRBV6-6 and TRBJ1-1; maybe TRBD1 (6 bases). The CDR3 covers 14 residues. Trimming cost V 5 bases and J 1 base, with 11 bases left between them. The V gene's germline CDR1 is MNHNY and CDR2 SVGAGI (reference sequence). Written as DNA, the CDR3 is TGTGCCAGCAGTGCGGACAGCGCGAACACTGAAGCTTTCTTT. Translated, it gives CASSADSANTEAFF.

V and J are TRBV19 and TRBJ1-6, with D possibly TRBD1 on 6 matching bases. V lost 8 bases and J 10 bases, leaving 18 bases between the germline ends. Germline values: CDR1 LNHDA, CDR2 SQIVND (reference sequence). The length of the CDR3 is 14 residues. CDR3 coding DNA: TGTGCCAGTGGGTTACCAGGGGAATGGTCACCCCTCCACTTT. This sequence encodes CASGLPGEWSPLHF.

The V call is TRBV7-9, the J call TRBJ1-1, with D hard to call. Germline V CDR1 and CDR2: SEHNR, FQNEAQ (reference sequence). V lost 1 base, J lost 2 bases, and 8 bases lay in between. This CDR3 has 14 residues. The DNA of the CDR3 is TGTGCCAGCAGCTTAGGCGAAGCCAACACTGAAGCTTTCTTT. It encodes CASSLGEANTEAFF. The variable domain in full, completed from reference TRBV7-9 and TRBJ1-1, reads DTGVSQNPRHKITKRGQNVTFRCDPISEHNRLYWYRQTLGQGPEFLTYFQNEAQLEKSRLLSDRFSAERPKGSFSTLEIQRTEQGDSAMYLCASSLGEANTEAFFGQGTRLTVV.

The CDR3 reads CASSQLDLIDSLYEQYF. For the CDR3, the DNA is TGCGCCAGCAGCCAATTGGACCTGATCGATTCCCTCTACGAGCAGTACTTC. The chain recombines TRBV4-1 with TRBJ2-7; D unresolved. The CDR3 sequence is 17 residues long. Germline CDR1 reads MGHRA; CDR2 reads YSYEKL. The V end lost 2 bases, the J end lost 3 bases, and 20 bases lay between the germline ends.

The chain combines TRBV27 with TRBJ2-7, with 8 bases that match TRBD2. Germline loops: CDR1 MNHEY, CDR2 SMNVEV (reference sequence). The CDR3 has 14 residues. V lost 6 bases, J lost 6 bases, and 10 bases stayed unmatched. CDR3 in amino acids: CASSLAGHLPEQYF. In DNA, the CDR3 is TGTGCCAGCAGCTTAGCGGGACACCTTCCCGAGCAGTACTTC.

This chain uses TRBV18 with TRBJ1-5; weak D call: TRBD1 (5 bases). The ends were cut back, 3 bases at V and 2 bases at J, with 8 bases in the middle. This CDR3 contains 14 residues. Germline V gene data show CDR1 as KGHSH and CDR2 as LQKENI. The CDR3 DNA is TGTGCCAGCTCACCCCAGACAGGCAATCAGCCCCAGCATTTT. It specifies CASSPQTGNQPQHF.

The chain couples TRBV5-1 to TRBJ2-6; D not resolved. There are 13 residues in the CDR3. Trimming cost V 8 bases and J 5 bases, with 11 bases left between them. Germline V gene sequence: CDR1 SGHRS, CDR2 YFSETQ. The CDR3 sequence: CASNTLRANVLTF. DNA of the CDR3: TGCGCCAGTAACACCCTTAGGGCCAACGTCCTGACTTTC.

J is TRBJ1-6 and V is TRBV5-4; TRBD1 agrees at 8 bases. Germline CDR1 and CDR2: SGHNT and YYREEE (reference sequence). V dropped 4 bases and J dropped 0; count of bases not matched to a gene: 15. The CDR3 consists of 20 residues. The CDR3 DNA is TGTGCCAGCAGCCACCGAACATCGGGACAGGCTAGCTCCTATAATTCACCCCTCCACTTT. Translating it yields CASSHRTSGQASSYNSPLHF.

This clone showed up just a few times. The J gene is TRBJ1-1, the V gene TRBV7-9, with 7 bases lining up with TRBD1. The germline gives CDR1 SEHNR, CDR2 FQNEAQ (reference sequence). Trimming removed 4 bases from V and 8 bases from J; junction bases left unmatched: 16. This CDR3 spans 16 amino acids. This CDR3 is CASSSQLTNDREEAFF. The CDR3 nucleotides are TGTGCCAGCAGCTCCCAGTTGACCAACGACAGGGAAGAAGCTTTCTTT.

The chain links TRBV4-2 to TRBJ2-1; 16 nucleotides agree with TRBD2. Germline V lookup: CDR1 LGHNA, CDR2 YNFKEQ. The CDR3 consists of 17 residues. J was trimmed by 8 bases and V by 4 bases; bases with no gene match: 8. CDR3 sequence (DNA): TGTGCCAGCAGCCTCTTGGGACTAGCGGGAGGGCCTGATGAGCAGTTCTTC. As protein: CASSLLGLAGGPDEQFF.

The gene calls are TRBV5-5 and TRBJ2-5, with D hard to call. Near its end, the DNA agrees better with TRBJ2-7, so the J call may be wrong. CDR1 and CDR2 (germline): SGHKS, YYEKEE (reference sequence). CDR3 size: 12 residues. CDR3 residues: CASSPHKPEQYF. DNA of the CDR3: TGTGCCAGCAGCCCACACAAGCCCGAGCAGTACTTC.

The chain uses TRBV5-4 and TRBJ1-2, with TRBD1 matching 7 bases. This CDR3 has 13 residues. In germline, CDR1 is SGHNT, CDR2 YYREEE (reference sequence). V lost 4 bases, J lost 4 bases, and 4 bases stayed unmatched. Here the CDR3 reads CASSPRTGYGYTF. For the CDR3, the DNA is TGTGCCAGCAGCCCCCGGACAGGCTATGGCTACACCTTC.

CDR3 coding DNA: TGTGCCGGAACAGGGGAAGATTCACCCCTCCACTTT. Its translation: CAGTGEDSPLHF. The chain employs TRBV30 and TRBJ1-6, with TRBD1 identical over 7 bases. The germline gives CDR1 GTSNPN, CDR2 SVGIG (reference sequence). The CDR3 has 12 residues. J was trimmed by 8 bases and V by 8 bases; bases with no gene match: 6.

J is TRBJ2-7 and V is TRBV19; 8 nucleotides agree with TRBD2. The CDR3 spans 16 residues. Per the germline V gene, CDR1 is LNHDA and CDR2 is SQIVND (reference sequence). The J segment lost 0 bases and the V segment lost 4 bases, leaving 8 bases of the junction unmatched. CDR3 DNA sequence: TGTGCCAGTAGTAAATGGGGCGGGAGGCTCTCCTACGAGCAGTACTTC. It encodes CASSKWGGRLSYEQYF.

This rearrangement joins TRBV6-6 to TRBJ1-4; D uncertain. V lost 2 bases and J lost 4, with 8 bases in between. The CDR3 runs 14 residues. Per the germline V gene, CDR1 is MNHNY and CDR2 is SVGAGI (reference sequence). The CDR3, as DNA: TGTGCCAGCAGTTACAGGTCTATTAATGAAAAACTGTTTTTT. The encoded protein is CASSYRSINEKLFF.

This clone was recorded once. The V and J genes are TRBV10-2 and TRBJ1-2; 8 bases match TRBD1. V was pared by 3 bases and J by 5 bases, with 8 bases of the junction left unmatched. The V gene's germline CDR1 is WSHSY and CDR2 SAAADI. The CDR3 is made up of 15 amino acids. The CDR3 DNA reads TGCGCCAGCAGTGATACAGGGGGTTCCGGGTATGGCTACACCTTC. This translates into CASSDTGGSGYGYTF.

V is TRBV7-2 and J is TRBJ2-5; TRBD2 matches 7 bases. The CDR3 loop spans 18 amino acids. The J segment lost 5 bases and the V segment lost 4 bases, leaving 19 bases of the junction unmatched. CDR1 SGHTA and CDR2 FQGNSA come from the germline V gene. The CDR3 spells CASSSVGGRAGNLETQYF. Here the CDR3 DNA reads TGTGCCAGCAGCTCGGTAGGCGGGAGAGCCGGGAACCTTGAGACCCAGTACTTC. The complete variable domain, with remaining parts taken from reference TRBV7-2 and TRBJ2-5, reads GAGVSQSPSNKVTEKGKDVELRCDPISGHTALYWYRQSLGQGLEFLIYFQGNSAPDKSGLPSDRFSAERTGGSVSTLTIQRTQQEDSAVYLCASSSVGGRAGNLETQYFGPGTRLLVL.

The V gene is TRBV2, the J gene TRBJ2-7; possible D gene TRBD1, 5 bases. The germline V gene encodes CDR1 SNHLY and CDR2 FYNNEI. There are 14 residues in the CDR3. Trimming left V 3 bases short and J 2 bases short, with 11 bases between. CDR3 nucleotides: TGTGCCAGCAGTGAGGGGCTGCCGGCCTACGAGCAGTACTTC. Residues: CASSEGLPAYEQYF.

This chain connects TRBV10-1 to TRBJ2-3, with D maybe TRBD2 (5 bases). Trimming shortened V by 2 bases and J by 3 bases, and 9 bases separated the two germline ends. CDR3 size: 14 residues. Germline V gene data show CDR1 as WNHNN and CDR2 as SYGVQD (reference sequence). The CDR3 region is CASSEAGGTDTQYF. CDR3 nucleotide sequence: TGCGCCAGCAGTGAGGCGGGTGGGACAGATACGCAGTATTTT.

This chain connects TRBV11-2 to TRBJ2-2, with 7 bases matching TRBD2. The CDR3 is 18 amino acids. Germline V gene sequence: CDR1 SGHAT, CDR2 FQNNGV. V dropped 0 bases and J dropped 2; count of bases not matched to a gene: 9. The CDR3: CASSLDRGLADNTGELFF. DNA for the CDR3: TGTGCCAGCAGCTTAGATAGAGGGCTAGCGGATAACACCGGGGAGCTGTTTTTT.

This chain uses TRBV19 with TRBJ1-1; tentative D call: TRBD1 (5 bases). The CDR3 spans 12 residues. The germline CDR1 and CDR2 sequences are LNHDA and SQIVND (reference sequence). Trimming stripped 5 bases from V and 5 bases from J, with 9 bases between. DNA for the CDR3: TGTGCCAGTAGTGAGGGGATTACTGAAGCTTTCTTT. Its protein is CASSEGITEAFF.

The V call is TRBV11-2, the J call TRBJ2-1; TRBD2 matches at 9 bases. The CDR3 totals 14 residues. Germline V gene lookup returns CDR1 SGHAT and CDR2 FQNNGV. Trimming cost V 4 bases and J 9 bases; bases outside gene matches: 7. CDR3 coding DNA: TGTGCCAGCAGCTCCGCGGGGGGGCCTATTGAGCAGTTCTTC. This gives the protein CASSSAGGPIEQFF.

The chain recombines TRBV7-9 with TRBJ2-3, with a weak D call TRBD2 (7 bases). This CDR3 spans 16 amino acids. Germline CDR1 and CDR2: SEHNR and FQNEAQ (reference sequence). Trimming shortened V by 5 bases and J by 0 bases, and 15 bases separated the two germline ends. This chain's CDR3 is CASSPRGQPSTDTQYF. As DNA, the CDR3 is TGTGCCAGCAGCCCGCGGGGGCAACCTAGCACAGATACGCAGTATTTT.

The chain joins TRBV7-9 to TRBJ1-5; D is unresolved. The CDR3 has 16 amino acids. V was pared by 2 bases and J by 2 bases, with 13 bases between. Germline loops: CDR1 SEHNR, CDR2 FQNEAQ (reference sequence). Here the CDR3 DNA reads TGTGCCAGCAGCTTATACAGCCCCCTTGGCAATCAGCCCCAGCATTTT. Translating it yields CASSLYSPLGNQPQHF.